One and the same sample provided the 26 T cell receptor beta chains below, sequenced in a study of regulatory T cells in long-lasting Graves disease. Time point defined: newly diagnosed GD, antithyroid drugs for less than 3 months. The authors made the TCR library using RNA they extracted from PBMCs. CDR3-region Arm-PCR and iRepertoire HTBI primers produced the TCR beta libraries. Via MiXCR, TCRdb re-called the multiplex PCR reads, giving one row per CDR3 protein. Among fewer than 450,000 distinct CDR3 sequences listed, about 15% were seen once. The sample was also reused in another study, on T cells in Graves' hyperthyroidism and ophthalmopathy.

The input for sequencing was peripheral blood mononuclear cells (PBMCs), taken at new diagnosis, from a patient treated with antithyroid drugs. The receptors come from a woman between 35 and 50 years old with Graves disease.

As to this clonotype: The junction differs from germline at one of its ends, possibly a read error. CDR3: CASSSRFTDAFF. For the CDR3, the DNA is TGTGCCAGCAGCTCCAGATTCACTGACGCTTTCTTT. The chain joins TRBV11-2 to TRBJ2-3; D is unresolved. The J call may be wrong; the DNA end is better matched by TRBJ1-1. Germline values: CDR1 SGHAT, CDR2 FQNNGV. The CDR3 runs to 12 residues.

On this clonotype itself: It may be a read error: a sequence one base away is much more abundant. The chain has TRBV20-1 and TRBJ2-7; D is perhaps TRBD2 (6 bases). Germline CDR1 is DFQATT and CDR2 is SNEGSKA (reference sequence). V dropped 4 bases and J dropped 2 bases, with 15 bases sitting between them. The CDR3 runs to 14 residues. This CDR3 reads CSANGSGRTYEQYF. As DNA, the CDR3 is TGCAGTGCTAATGGGTCAGGGAGGACCTACGAGCAGTACTTC.

This clonotype has ten or more counts. The V call is TRBV19, the J call TRBJ2-5; D not resolved. This CDR3 is 15 amino acids long. CDR1 is LNHDA, CDR2 SQIVND, per germline (reference sequence). Trimming took 3 bases from V and 5 from J, leaving 16 bases between them. The CDR3 reads CASSMSGLAWETQYF. CDR3 DNA: TGTGCCAGTAGTATGTCTGGTTTGGCCTGGGAGACCCAGTACTTC.

Details on this clonotype: This sequence may be a read error, since a much larger clone differs from it by one base. The chain combines TRBV28 with TRBJ2-7; a possible D gene is TRBD1 (5 bases). Germline V gene sequence: CDR1 MDHEN, CDR2 SYDVKM. The length of the CDR3 is 15 residues. The CDR3 loop reads CAISAPQGSHYEQYF. CDR3 DNA: TGTGCCATCAGTGCCCCCCAGGGCTCTCACTACGAGCAGTACTTC. The variable domain in full, with the rest retrieved from reference TRBV28 and TRBJ2-7, is DVKVTQSSRYLVKRTGEKVFLECVQDMDHENMFWYRQDPGLGLRLIYFSYDVKMKEKGDIPEGYSVSREKKERFSLILESASTNQTSMYLCAISAPQGSHYEQYFGPGTRLTVT.

This clonotype was counted ten times or more. In DNA, the CDR3 is TGTGCCACCGCCCCTGGGAGACCCTACGAGCAGTACTTC. Encoded protein: CATAPGRPYEQYF. The genes are TRBV15 and TRBJ2-7, with a possible D match to TRBD2 (5 bases). Trimming left V 8 bases short and J 2 bases short, with 13 bases between. The V gene's germline CDR1 is LNHNV and CDR2 YYDKDF (reference sequence). The CDR3 extends over 13 amino acids. Full variable domain (rest looked up from reference TRBV15 and TRBJ2-7): DAMVIQNPRYQVTQFGKPVTLSCSQTLNHNVMYWYQQKSSQAPKLLFHYYDKDFNNEADTPDNFQSRRPNTSFCFLDIRSPGLGDTAMYLCATAPGRPYEQYFGPGTRLTVT.

The chain has TRBV10-1 and TRBJ1-3; D gene unclear. Germline lookup yields CDR1 WNHNN and CDR2 SYGVQD (reference sequence). V dropped 4 bases and J dropped 4 bases, with 8 bases sitting between them. This CDR3 comprises 13 residues. This CDR3 is CASSAALGNTIYF. DNA for the CDR3: TGCGCCAGCAGTGCCGCTTTGGGAAACACCATATATTTT.

The chain is built from TRBV5-1 and TRBJ2-3; TRBD2 is a possible D gene (6 bases). This CDR3 is built from 17 residues. CDR1 is SGHRS and CDR2 is YFSETQ in the germline V gene. V lost 1 base to trimming and J lost 4 bases, with 19 bases between them. The CDR3 DNA follows: TGCGCCAGCAGCTTGACGGTGCGGGATGTTGGCGCAGATACGCAGTATTTT. This gives the protein CASSLTVRDVGADTQYF.

This clonotype was seen only a few times. The chain uses TRBV6-1 and TRBJ1-1; D perhaps matches TRBD1 (5 bases). CDR3 length: 15 residues. CDR1 is MNHNS and CDR2 is SASEGT in the germline V gene. The V and J ends lost 2 bases and 0 bases respectively, with 10 bases between them. CDR3 nucleotides: TGTGCCAGCAGTGAATCGGGAGGGGTGAACACTGAAGCTTTCTTT. This codes for CASSESGGVNTEAFF.

This clonotype was recorded a few times. The chain links TRBV20-1 to TRBJ1-2; perhaps TRBD1 as D (6 bases). The ends were cut back, 0 bases at V and 2 bases at J, with 10 bases in the middle. The CDR3 is 14 amino acids. CDR1 and CDR2 (germline): DFQATT, SNEGSKA (reference sequence). The CDR3 nucleotides are TGCAGTGCTAGAGAGGGGGCAAGGAACTATGGCTACACCTTC. It yields the protein CSAREGARNYGYTF.

The CDR3 loop is CASSSPDSGYYNEQFF. The CDR3 DNA reads as TGTGCCAGCAGTTCCCCTGATAGCGGATACTACAATGAGCAGTTCTTC. This chain joins TRBV12-3 or TRBV12-4 and TRBJ2-1; possibly TRBD2 for D (6 bases). The CDR3 is 16 amino acids. Trimming cost V 4 bases and J 3 bases, with 16 bases left between them.

At least ten counts were recorded for this clonotype. The rearrangement joins TRBV11-3 to TRBJ2-2, with TRBD2 matching over 8 bases. The germline V gene has CDR1 SGHNT and CDR2 YENEEA. V gave up 3 bases and J gave up 4 bases; unmatched junction bases: 10. The CDR3 loop spans 17 amino acids. Here the CDR3 DNA reads TGTGCCAGCAGCTTGAGGAGCGGGAGCCTGAGCACCGGGGAGCTGTTTTTT. This translates into CASSLRSGSLSTGELFF.

This rearrangement joins TRBV5-1 to TRBJ1-1, with TRBD1 as a possible D gene (5 bases). V gave up 4 bases and J gave up 1 base, with 11 bases separating them. This CDR3 comprises 14 residues. CDR1 is SGHRS, CDR2 YFSETQ, per germline. Written as DNA, the CDR3 is TGCGCCAGCAGCAGAGGGGCTCAGAACACTGAAGCTTTCTTT. Its translation is CASSRGAQNTEAFF. Full variable domain (missing parts from reference TRBV5-1 and TRBJ1-1): KAGVTQTPRYLIKTRGQQVTLSCSPISGHRSVSWYQQTPGQGLQFLFEYFSETQRNKGNFPGRFSGRQFSNSRSEMNVSTLELGDSALYLCASSRGAQNTEAFFGQGTRLTVV.

This clonotype was detected ten times or more. The chain joins TRBV10-1 to TRBJ1-1, with D possibly TRBD1 on 6 matching bases. Germline V gene sequence: CDR1 WNHNN, CDR2 SYGVQD (reference sequence). The CDR3 runs 12 residues. The V end was cut by 2 bases, the J end by 7 bases, with 8 bases between. The CDR3 sequence is CASSEPDSEAFF. The CDR3 DNA is TGCGCCAGCAGTGAGCCGGACAGTGAAGCTTTCTTT.

This clonotype was found many times. The chain links TRBV20-1 to TRBJ1-1; D is possibly TRBD1 (6 bases). The CDR3 consists of 15 residues. Germline values: CDR1 DFQATT, CDR2 SNEGSKA (reference sequence). Deletions cut 6 bases from V and 4 bases from J, with 21 bases between. The CDR3 DNA sequence: TGCAGTGCCCGACACAGGGATCACGGGGCCACTGAAGCTTTCTTT. Amino acids: CSARHRDHGATEAFF.

The V and J genes are TRBV29-1 and TRBJ2-7; TRBD1 matches 9 bases. CDR1 and CDR2 (germline): SQVTM, ANQGSEA. The V segment lost 7 bases and the J segment 7 bases; nucleotides outside the gene matches: 11. The CDR3 runs 13 residues. CDR3 region: CSAKTGGLGEQYF. CDR3 bases: TGCAGCGCCAAGACAGGGGGATTGGGTGAGCAGTACTTC.

This clonotype was detected many times. V is TRBV2 and J is TRBJ1-1; TRBD1 matches at 7 bases. This CDR3 is built from 15 residues. The V gene end was trimmed by 4 bases and the J gene end by 1 base; junction bases not matched to a gene: 6. Looked up from germline, CDR1 is SNHLY and CDR2 is FYNNEI. This CDR3 reads CASSGPTGPNTEAFF. CDR3 nucleotide sequence: TGTGCCAGCAGTGGACCGACAGGGCCGAACACTGAAGCTTTCTTT.

In its sample, this clonotype was seen many times. The chain has TRBV5-1 and TRBJ2-2; 9 nucleotides align to TRBD1. The V and J ends lost 4 bases and 5 bases, in that order; junction bases with no gene match: 6. Germline CDR1 SGHRS, CDR2 YFSETQ. The CDR3 covers 15 residues. CDR3 amino acids: CASSVGQGRTGELFF. The CDR3 DNA reads TGCGCCAGCAGCGTGGGACAGGGTCGGACCGGGGAGCTGTTTTTT.

This clonotype has just a few counts. A much larger clone is a single base away; this may be a read error. This sequence joins TRBV20-1 and TRBJ2-7; no firm D call. The germline V gene has CDR1 DFQATT and CDR2 SNEGSKA (reference sequence). This CDR3 region has 15 residues. V lost 1 base and J 4 bases, leaving 17 bases between the germline ends. The CDR3 here is CSARGNPRGRYEQYF. Written as DNA, the CDR3 is TGCAGTGCTAGAGGCAACCCTCGCGGCCGGTACGAGCAGTACTTC.

This clonotype was observed a handful of times. CDR3 sequence (DNA): TGTGCCAGCAAACAGGGGACCCCCTTGAACACTGAAGCTTTCTTT. Translation gives CASKQGTPLNTEAFF. J is TRBJ1-1 and V is TRBV5-5; 7 bases map to TRBD1. Germline CDR1 SGHKS, CDR2 YYEKEE (reference sequence). The CDR3 sequence is 15 residues long. Trimming at V came to 6 bases and at J to 0 bases, leaving 8 bases not matched to a gene.

In this sample, this clonotype turned up many times. This sequence joins TRBV12-5 and TRBJ1-5, with D possibly TRBD1 on 5 matching bases. The V and J ends lost 2 bases and 3 bases respectively, with 17 bases between them. The germline V gene has CDR1 LGHNT and CDR2 FRNRAP. The CDR3 extends over 17 amino acids. CDR3 sequence (DNA): TGTGCTAGTGGTTTGTTTGGGGGTCTCCTCCCCAATCAGCCCCAGCATTTT. Its translation is CASGLFGGLLPNQPQHF.

The table lists this clonotype with a few counts. The V and J genes are TRBV12-5 and TRBJ1-5; D unclear. The germline V gene encodes CDR1 LGHNT and CDR2 FRNRAP. V lost 1 base to trimming and J lost 0 bases, with 13 bases between them. The CDR3 has 17 amino acids. CDR3 nucleotide sequence: TGTGCTAGTGGTTTGGATCGGAGCACTTATAGCAATCAGCCCCAGCATTTT. It specifies CASGLDRSTYSNQPQHF.

The chain has TRBV7-3 and TRBJ2-1, with D perhaps matching TRBD1 or TRBD2 (7 bases each). This CDR3 has 16 amino acids. V dropped 5 bases and J dropped 6 bases, with 20 bases sitting between them. In germline, CDR1 is SGHTA, CDR2 FQGTGA. DNA of the CDR3: TGTGCCAGCAGCCCAGGGGGGGGGGGCTTTATCAATGAGCAGTTCTTC. Protein sequence: CASSPGGGGFINEQFF. Combining the CDR3 with reference TRBV7-3 and TRBJ2-1 gives the whole variable domain GAGVSQTPSNKVTEKGKYVELRCDPISGHTALYWYRQSLGQGPEFLIYFQGTGAADDSGLPNDRFFAVRPEGSVSTLKIQRTERGDSAVYLCASSPGGGGFINEQFFGPGTRLTVL.

This clonotype was seen at least ten times. V and J are TRBV3-1 and TRBJ2-1, with 9 bases lining up with TRBD1. Looked up from germline, CDR1 is LGHDT and CDR2 is YNNKEL (reference sequence). The CDR3 spans 16 residues. The ends lost 2 bases at V and 4 bases at J; junction bases unmatched: 6. CDR3 sequence reads: CASSQWGTGSYNEQFF. The CDR3 nucleotides are TGTGCCAGCAGCCAATGGGGGACAGGGTCGTACAATGAGCAGTTCTTC.

This clonotype was counted at least ten times. The chain links TRBV7-8 to TRBJ2-1; D gene ambiguous. CDR3 length: 13 residues. Germline assignment: CDR1 SGHVS and CDR2 FQNEAQ. V lost 0 bases to trimming and J lost 10 bases, with 10 bases between them. The CDR3 loop reads CASSLALGWEQFF. CDR3 coding DNA: TGTGCCAGCAGCTTAGCGCTGGGATGGGAGCAGTTCTTC.

This clonotype showed up many times. This chain joins TRBV3-1 and TRBJ2-3; unclear D gene. The V end was cut by 4 bases, the J end by 0 bases, with 11 bases between. The CDR3 has 15 amino acids. The germline V gene encodes CDR1 LGHDT and CDR2 YNNKEL (reference sequence). The CDR3 bases are TGTGCCAGCAGCCCCGGTATTCGGAGCACAGATACGCAGTATTTT. Encoded protein: CASSPGIRSTDTQYF.

This clonotype has a count of ten or more. The rearrangement joins TRBV28 to TRBJ2-7; no firm D call. CDR3 length: 14 residues. Trimming removed 2 bases from V and 4 bases from J, with 12 bases in between. The germline CDR1 and CDR2 sequences are MDHEN and SYDVKM. The DNA of the CDR3 is TGTGCCAGCAGTTTAGATGGACCCGTTTACGAGCAGTACTTC. This sequence encodes CASSLDGPVYEQYF. The whole variable domain, filled in from reference TRBV28 and TRBJ2-7, reads DVKVTQSSRYLVKRTGEKVFLECVQDMDHENMFWYRQDPGLGLRLIYFSYDVKMKEKGDIPEGYSVSREKKERFSLILESASTNQTSMYLCASSLDGPVYEQYFGPGTRLTVT.